This T cell receptor beta chain was recovered during a study of beta chain features in type 1 diabetes. Study-wide points: Diminished insertions and augmented deletions at VDJ junctions characterized type 1 diabetes patients.

The CDR3 has 18 residues. The V end was cut by 1 base, the J end by 2 bases, with 15 bases between. Germline CDR1 LGHNA, CDR2 YSLEER. About this clone itself: Its target is unknown.

Sequencing targeted expressed TCRB transcripts, as all isolated RNA had been reverse transcribed. The method was immunoSEQ multiplex PCR; TCRdb's version includes in-frame clones alone and lacks a portion of them. The sample yields roughly 150,000 clones, roughly 11% seen once. One heparinised draw of blood, averaging about 120 mL, came from each donor. Markers CD45RO/CCR7/CD25/CD127/CD95/CD27 served to sort CD4+ naive, central memory, regulatory and stem cell-like memory cells. The chain uses TRBV4-3 and TRBJ2-6; weak D call: TRBD1 (6 bases). The receptor was isolated from a man younger than 35 in good health. The sequenced sample was central memory CD4+ T cells from blood. CDR3: CASSQGTQGSTGANVLTF. DNA for the CDR3: TGCGCCAGCAGCCAAGGCACTCAGGGGTCTACTGGGGCCAACGTCCTGACTTTC.